This entry lists 23 T cell receptor beta chains sequenced from one sample in a study of T cell repertoires in cytomegalovirus infection. No cognate antigen is known for these TCRs. MiXCR was run by TCRdb on the reads, yielding one entry per CDR3 protein. The sample contains around 750,000 distinct CDR3 sequences, about 33% of which appear only once. The sequencing here drew on cultured CD8+ T cells from PBMCs, taken from culture after CMV antigen stimulation. These receptors were obtained from a human donor in good health (CMV status not recorded). Some clones in this sample may be carry-over from other donors' samples.

This clonotype occurred a few times. The chain uses TRBV4-1 and TRBJ2-3; 8 bases are a match to TRBD2. This CDR3 contains 16 residues. The germline gives CDR1 MGHRA, CDR2 YSYEKL. V gave up 4 bases and J gave up 3 bases; unmatched junction bases: 9. In DNA, the CDR3 is TGCGCCAGCAGCCTGCGTTTTAGCGGGGTGACAGATACGCAGTATTTT. It translates to CASSLRFSGVTDTQYF.

This chain joins TRBV27 and TRBJ2-5, with D possibly being TRBD1 or TRBD2 (6 bases each). Trimming shortened V by 5 bases and J by 2 bases, and 15 bases separated the two germline ends. Germline V gene data show CDR1 as MNHEY and CDR2 as SMNVEV (reference sequence). This CDR3 comprises 15 residues. The CDR3, as DNA: TGTGCCAGCAGTCTTTTCACAGGGACTCAAGAGACCCAGTACTTC. Residues: CASSLFTGTQETQYF.

This clonotype was found many times. The rearrangement uses TRBV7-6 and TRBJ2-1, with a weak D call TRBD2 (5 bases). Trimming cost V 6 bases and J 3 bases, with 15 bases left between them. The CDR3 is 15 amino acids. The germline CDR1 and CDR2 sequences are SGHVS and FNYEAQ. The CDR3 is CASSQTPDFYNEQFF. The DNA of the CDR3 is TGTGCCAGCAGTCAGACCCCGGACTTCTACAATGAGCAGTTCTTC.

The chain has TRBV12-3 or TRBV12-4 and TRBJ2-1; tentatively, D is TRBD1 or TRBD2 (6 bases each). Trimming pared 3 bases from V and 12 bases from J, leaving 18 bases between. The CDR3 loop spans 14 amino acids. The CDR3 reads CASSFGQWGGGQFF. The CDR3 DNA reads TGTGCCAGCAGTTTCGGACAGTGGGGAGGTGGGCAGTTCTTC.

This clonotype came up a few times. The CDR3 DNA follows: TGTGCCAGCAGTTACTCCCCGGACAGGGGGACCTACAATGAGCAGTTCTTC. Its protein product is CASSYSPDRGTYNEQFF. The chain couples TRBV6-5 to TRBJ2-1; 10 positions match TRBD1. Germline CDR1 is MNHEY and CDR2 is SVGAGI. The V gene end was trimmed by 0 bases and the J gene end by 2 bases; junction bases not matched to a gene: 4. The CDR3 totals 17 residues.

This clonotype came up a few times. The chain couples TRBV19 to TRBJ2-3; 8 bases agree with TRBD2. V lost 7 bases and J lost 4; bases outside the gene matches: 10. Germline V lookup: CDR1 LNHDA, CDR2 SQIVND (reference sequence). This CDR3 has 15 amino acids. The CDR3: CASTRAGAPPDTQYF. The CDR3 bases are TGTGCCAGTACCCGAGCGGGGGCCCCCCCAGATACGCAGTATTTT. The full variable domain, rest sourced from reference TRBV19 and TRBJ2-3, is DGGITQSPKYLFRKEGQNVTLSCEQNLNHDAMYWYRQDPGQGLRLIYYSQIVNDFQKGDIAEGYSVSREKKESFPLTVTSAQKNPTAFYLCASTRAGAPPDTQYFGPGTRLTVL.

Turning to this clonotype: This may arise from a read error, as a much more abundant clone is one base away. The chain joins TRBV7-2 to TRBJ2-1; TRBD2 matches 8 bases. This CDR3 has 15 residues. The V gene's germline CDR1 is SGHTA and CDR2 FQGNSA. The CDR3 DNA is TGTGTCAGCAGCTTACTAGCGGAGGACTACAATGAGCAGTTCTTC. This sequence encodes CVSSLLAEDYNEQFF.

The rearrangement links TRBV15 to TRBJ2-1; 9 bases are a match to TRBD1. V shed 6 bases and J 4 bases; nucleotides not matched to a gene: 7. The germline CDR1 and CDR2 sequences are LNHNV and YYDKDF (reference sequence). The CDR3 extends over 15 amino acids. CDR3 nucleotide sequence: TGTGCCACCAGGAGGGACAGGGACTCTTACAATGAGCAGTTCTTC. This encodes CATRRDRDSYNEQFF. Full variable domain (remainder filled in from reference TRBV15 and TRBJ2-1): DAMVIQNPRYQVTQFGKPVTLSCSQTLNHNVMYWYQQKSSQAPKLLFHYYDKDFNNEADTPDNFQSRRPNTSFCFLDIRSPGLGDTAMYLCATRRDRDSYNEQFFGPGTRLTVL.

This chain uses TRBV29-1 with TRBJ1-2; maybe TRBD1 (5 bases). CDR1 and CDR2 from the germline V gene are SQVTM and ANQGSEA. Trimming left V 7 bases short and J 2 bases short, with 17 bases between. The CDR3 runs 14 residues. CDR3 loop: CSARGEYRNYGYTF. The CDR3 region has the DNA TGCAGCGCTAGGGGAGAATACAGGAACTATGGCTACACCTTC.

This clonotype came up a few times. This chain uses TRBV11-3 with TRBJ2-1; 8 bases map to TRBD2. The V gene's germline CDR1 is SGHNT and CDR2 YENEEA. The V segment lost 3 bases and the J segment 7 bases; nucleotides outside the gene matches: 2. The CDR3 spans 13 residues. The CDR3 loop reads CASSLIAGNEQFF. The CDR3, as DNA: TGTGCCAGCAGCTTGATAGCGGGGAATGAGCAGTTCTTC. Full variable domain (missing parts from reference TRBV11-3 and TRBJ2-1): EAGVVQSPRYKIIEKKQPVAFWCNPISGHNTLYWYLQNLGQGPELLIRYENEEAVDDSQLPKDRFSAERLKGVDSTLKIQPAELGDSAVYLCASSLIAGNEQFFGPGTRLTVL.

The rearrangement uses TRBV14 and TRBJ1-2, with 7 bases lining up with TRBD1. Trimming removed 0 bases from V and 8 bases from J; junction bases left unmatched: 15. The CDR3 has 17 residues. CDR1 SGHDN and CDR2 FVKESK come from the germline V gene. CDR3 sequence reads: CASSQEWSPRGLGGYTF. The CDR3, as DNA: TGTGCCAGCAGCCAAGAGTGGAGCCCAAGGGGGCTCGGAGGCTACACCTTC. The full variable domain, its missing parts supplied by reference TRBV14 and TRBJ1-2, is EAGVTQFPSHSVIEKGQTVTLRCDPISGHDNLYWYRRVMGKEIKFLLHFVKESKQDESGMPNNRFLAERTGGTYSTLKVQPAELEDSGVYFCASSQEWSPRGLGGYTFGSGTRLTVV.

The V gene is TRBV27, the J gene TRBJ1-4, with D tentatively TRBD1 (6 bases). This CDR3 comprises 15 residues. In germline, CDR1 is MNHEY, CDR2 SMNVEV (reference sequence). V lost 2 bases to trimming and J lost 8 bases, with 15 bases between them. The CDR3 sequence: CASSLIGTLGEKLFF. The CDR3 nucleotides read TGTGCCAGCAGTTTAATTGGGACATTGGGGGAAAAACTGTTTTTT.

The chain recombines TRBV12-3 or TRBV12-4 with TRBJ2-6, with 10 bases that match TRBD2. J gave up 4 bases and V 2 bases, and 2 bases lay outside the gene matches. This CDR3 is 16 amino acids long. The CDR3 sequence is CASSLTGLAGANVLTF. In DNA, the CDR3 is TGTGCCAGCAGTTTAACGGGACTAGCGGGGGCCAACGTCCTGACTTTC.

Worth noting for this clonotype: The junction differs from germline at one of its ends, possibly a read error. The rearrangement links TRBV7-4 to TRBJ1-6; D remains unclear. This CDR3 contains 14 residues. Germline lookup yields CDR1 SGHVT and CDR2 SQSDAQ. The CDR3: CASSSRTANLPLHF. The CDR3 coding sequence is TGTGCCAGCAGCTCTCGGACGGCGAATTTACCCCTCCACTTT.

Points on this clonotype: The junction does not match germline at one end; this may be a read error. This chain connects TRBV7-6 to TRBJ2-7, with D maybe TRBD2 (5 bases). Germline V CDR1 and CDR2: SGHVS, FNYEAQ. The CDR3 is made up of 13 amino acids. CDR3 in amino acids: CVSSLATSYEQYF. In DNA form, the CDR3 reads TGTGTCAGCAGCTTAGCGACGAGCTACGAGCAGTACTTC.

This clonotype was picked up many times. This chain joins TRBV12-3 or TRBV12-4 and TRBJ2-1, with a weak D call TRBD2 (6 bases). The CDR3 contains 17 residues. The V end was cut by 1 base, the J end by 2 bases, with 15 bases between. This CDR3 reads CASSLVVWRVTYNEQFF. The CDR3 DNA follows: TGTGCCAGCAGTTTAGTGGTCTGGAGGGTAACCTACAATGAGCAGTTCTTC.

This chain uses TRBV4-2 with TRBJ1-5; the D gene is possibly TRBD1 (6 bases). Germline V gene lookup returns CDR1 LGHNA and CDR2 YNFKEQ. The V gene lost 0 bases and the J gene lost 1 base, with 19 bases spanning the gap. This CDR3 is built from 19 residues. CDR3 protein: CASSQDIFQGQGSNQPQHF. The CDR3 DNA sequence: TGTGCCAGCAGCCAAGATATTTTTCAGGGGCAGGGGAGCAATCAGCCCCAGCATTTT.

In its sample, this clonotype was seen a few times. This chain uses TRBV20-1 with TRBJ2-2; TRBD2 aligns across 9 bases. The trim removed 1 base at V and 0 bases at J, leaving 3 bases unmatched. The CDR3 length is 16 residues. The germline CDR1 and CDR2 sequences are DFQATT and SNEGSKA (reference sequence). CDR3 protein: CSARGVAGANTGELFF. The CDR3 nucleotides read TGCAGTGCTAGAGGGGTAGCGGGGGCGAACACCGGGGAGCTGTTTTTT.

This clonotype was found a few times. The CDR3 loop reads CASSSEQGALDQPQHF. The CDR3 bases are TGTGCCAGCAGCTCCGAGCAGGGGGCCCTCGATCAGCCCCAGCATTTT. The rearrangement joins TRBV7-6 to TRBJ1-5, with TRBD1 identical over 8 bases. This CDR3 has 16 residues. Germline CDR1 SGHVS, CDR2 FNYEAQ. V shed 4 bases and J 5 bases; nucleotides not matched to a gene: 10.

This clonotype was counted between two and nine times. V and J are TRBV7-6 and TRBJ2-2; D is unresolved. With 2 bases removed from V and 0 bases from J, the gap between germline ends came to 7 bases. From germline, CDR1 is SGHVS and CDR2 FNYEAQ. There are 15 residues in the CDR3. The CDR3 spells CASSLNGANTGELFF. The CDR3 nucleotides are TGTGCCAGCAGCTTAAACGGAGCGAACACCGGGGAGCTGTTTTTT.

The chain couples TRBV7-2 to TRBJ2-5; D not certain. The germline V gene has CDR1 SGHTA and CDR2 FQGNSA. Trimming removed 4 bases at V and 1 base at J, with 16 bases between. This CDR3 has 16 amino acids. For the CDR3, the DNA is TGTACCAGCAGCTCCACTGGGCACAGCGTCCAAGAGACCCAGTACTTC. This gives the protein CTSSSTGHSVQETQYF.

J is TRBJ1-2 and V is TRBV19; TRBD1 matches 10 bases. The CDR3 covers 13 residues. The germline V gene has CDR1 LNHDA and CDR2 SQIVND (reference sequence). V dropped 8 bases and J dropped 8; count of bases not matched to a gene: 8. The DNA of the CDR3 is TGTGCCAGTGGTGACAGGGGGCTTGAGGGCTACACCTTC. Protein product: CASGDRGLEGYTF.

This chain links TRBV19 with TRBJ1-5, with a possible D match to TRBD1 (5 bases). CDR1 is LNHDA, CDR2 SQIVND, per germline (reference sequence). This CDR3 is built from 13 residues. V lost 5 bases and J 5 bases, leaving 10 bases between the germline ends. CDR3: CASSVDKYQPQHF. CDR3 sequence (DNA): TGTGCCAGTAGTGTGGACAAGTATCAGCCCCAGCATTTT.